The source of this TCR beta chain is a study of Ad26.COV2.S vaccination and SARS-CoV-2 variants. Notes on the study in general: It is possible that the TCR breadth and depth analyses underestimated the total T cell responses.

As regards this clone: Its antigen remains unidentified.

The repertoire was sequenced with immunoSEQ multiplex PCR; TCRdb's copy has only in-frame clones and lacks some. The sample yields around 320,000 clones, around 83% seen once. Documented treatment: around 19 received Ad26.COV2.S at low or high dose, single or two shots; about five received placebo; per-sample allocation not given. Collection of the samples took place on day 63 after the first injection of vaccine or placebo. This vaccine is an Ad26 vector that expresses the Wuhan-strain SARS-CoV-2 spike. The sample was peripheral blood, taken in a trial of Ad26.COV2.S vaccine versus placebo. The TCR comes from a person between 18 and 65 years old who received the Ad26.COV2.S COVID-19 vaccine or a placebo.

The CDR3 DNA is TGTGCCAGCAGCTTAGAAGCGTTCAGGGGGCTGAGTCAGCCCCAGCATTTT. Its translation is CASSLEAFRGLSQPQHF. The chain joins TRBV7-2 to TRBJ1-5, with TRBD1 identical over 8 bases. The V and J ends lost 1 base and 6 bases, in that order; junction bases with no gene match: 11. The length of the CDR3 is 17 residues. Germline CDR1 and CDR2: SGHTA and FQGNSA.